This TCR beta chain was recovered during a study of T cells after yellow fever vaccination. A remark on this clonotype: Its specificity is not known.

Trimming removed 6 bases from V and 5 bases from J; junction bases left unmatched: 7. The CDR3 has 14 residues. CDR1 and CDR2 from the germline V gene are SNHLY and FYNNEI. Notes on the study in general: From the bulk population, abundant clonotypes could contaminate and appear within FACS-sorted repertoires.

5'RACE template switching added a universal primer site and UMIs to TCR cDNA. MiXCR, applied by TCRdb to the 5' RACE reads, yields one record per CDR3 protein. In the table there are roughly 310,000 distinct CDR3 sequences, 3.6% of which are singletons. Here the sequenced sample was PBMCs, taken on the day of the yellow fever booster vaccination. The receptor was derived from a man aged 18 to 30 who received the YFV17D yellow fever vaccine. The chain links TRBV2 to TRBJ1-2, with TRBD1 identical over 9 bases. The CDR3 here is CASRQGAIRYGYTF. For the CDR3, the DNA is TGTGCCAGCAGACAGGGGGCGATACGTTATGGCTACACCTTC.